The 10 T cell receptor beta chains below all came from one sample that was sequenced in a study of cytomegalovirus exposure and HLA in healthy donors. Primers included in the PCR were 60 Vbeta and 13 Jbeta primers. Sequencing was performed with immunoSEQ multiplex PCR; in TCRdb, only in-frame clones are kept and a portion is missing. The table includes approximately 240,000 clones, around 89% detected once. The sequencing sample was made of PBMCs. These receptors were obtained from a woman under 30 in good health and CMV-seronegative.

The chain recombines TRBV19 with TRBJ1-1, with a tentative D call TRBD1 (6 bases). The V gene's germline CDR1 is LNHDA and CDR2 SQIVND (reference sequence). The V end was cut by 3 bases, the J end by 5 bases, with 10 bases between. The CDR3 has 13 amino acids. CDR3 region: CASSMRGHTEAFF. The CDR3 region has the DNA TGTGCCAGTAGTATGAGGGGACATACTGAAGCTTTCTTT.

The chain uses TRBV9 and TRBJ2-3; 9 positions agree with TRBD2. The CDR3 is 16 residues long. J gave up 0 bases and V 0 bases, and 2 bases lay outside the gene matches. Germline lookup yields CDR1 SGDLS and CDR2 YYNGEE. DNA of the CDR3: TGTGCCAGCAGCGTAGCTAGCGGGATGAGCACAGATACGCAGTATTTT. Translating it yields CASSVASGMSTDTQYF.

V is TRBV7-6 and J is TRBJ2-3; TRBD1 might be the D (6 bases). CDR1 and CDR2 from the germline V gene are SGHVS and FNYEAQ. This CDR3 is 14 amino acids long. V dropped 6 bases and J dropped 3 bases, with 13 bases sitting between them. The CDR3 sequence is CASRPTRGTDTQYF. CDR3 nucleotide sequence: TGTGCCAGCAGACCCACGAGGGGGACAGATACGCAGTATTTT. Combining the CDR3 with reference TRBV7-6 and TRBJ2-3 gives the whole variable domain GAGVSQSPRYKVTKRGQDVALRCDPISGHVSLYWYRQALGQGPEFLTYFNYEAQQDKSGLPNDRFSAERPEGSISTLTIQRTEQRDSAMYRCASRPTRGTDTQYFGPGTRLTVL.

V usage is TRBV2 and J usage is TRBJ2-5, with no clear D. Germline CDR1 SNHLY, CDR2 FYNNEI. This CDR3 is 11 amino acids long. V lost 7 bases and J 3 bases, leaving 6 bases between the germline ends. CDR3 sequence reads: CASKSEETQYF. The CDR3 nucleotides read TGTGCCAGCAAATCTGAAGAGACCCAGTACTTC. The complete variable domain, with remaining parts taken from reference TRBV2 and TRBJ2-5, reads EPEVTQTPSHQVTQMGQEVILRCVPISNHLYFYWYRQILGQKVEFLVSFYNNEISEKSEIFDDQFSVERPDGSNFTLKIRSTKLEDSAMYFCASKSEETQYFGPGTRLLVL.

The J gene is TRBJ2-2, the V gene TRBV27, with D hard to call. The CDR3 spans 14 residues. V was cut by 6 bases and J by 2 bases, with 10 bases left in between. Germline CDR1 is MNHEY and CDR2 is SMNVEV (reference sequence). The CDR3 DNA follows: TGTGCCAGCAGCCCGGCAGGAAACACCGGGGAGCTGTTTTTT. Its protein product is CASSPAGNTGELFF.

V is TRBV29-1 and J is TRBJ2-2, with 10 nucleotides matching TRBD1. Germline trimming cut 7 bases from V and 4 bases from J; bases unmatched to any gene: 0. Germline assignment: CDR1 SQVTM and CDR2 ANQGSEA. The CDR3 sequence is 12 residues long. The CDR3, as DNA: TGCAGCGGGACAGGGGGCACCGGGGAGCTGTTTTTT. Translation: CSGTGGTGELFF.

This chain connects TRBV15 to TRBJ2-2; 10 bases match TRBD2. V lost 1 base to trimming and J lost 6 bases; unmatched junction nucleotides: 5. This CDR3 spans 16 amino acids. Germline V gene sequence: CDR1 LNHNV, CDR2 YYDKDF (reference sequence). The CDR3 sequence is CATSRGASGSAGELFF. The CDR3 nucleotides are TGTGCCACCAGCAGAGGGGCTAGCGGGAGTGCCGGGGAGCTGTTTTTT.

The rearrangement links TRBV5-4 to TRBJ2-7; tentatively, D is TRBD1 (6 bases). V was cut by 2 bases and J by 6 bases, with 24 bases left in between. The CDR3 sequence is 17 residues long. Germline V CDR1 and CDR2: SGHNT, YYREEE (reference sequence). The CDR3 reads CASSLAGTRGRRGEQYF. For the CDR3, the DNA is TGTGCCAGCAGCTTAGCAGGAACCAGGGGAAGGCGCGGCGAGCAGTACTTC.

The chain employs TRBV6-5 and TRBJ1-6, with D possibly TRBD1 on 6 matching bases. From germline, CDR1 is MNHEY and CDR2 SVGAGI. The CDR3 sequence is 14 residues long. V gave up 6 bases and J gave up 10 bases, with 16 bases separating them. CDR3 residues: CASRAGTHQSPLHF. In nucleotides, the CDR3 is TGTGCCAGCAGAGCCGGGACACATCAATCACCCCTCCACTTT.

The gene calls are TRBV7-9 and TRBJ2-3; weak D call: TRBD1 (6 bases). The ends were cut back, 6 bases at V and 6 bases at J, with 16 bases in the middle. This CDR3 comprises 14 residues. Looked up from germline, CDR1 is SEHNR and CDR2 is FQNEAQ (reference sequence). The CDR3 here is CASSYRVGSDTQYF. The CDR3 coding sequence is TGTGCCAGCAGTTACAGGGTGGGCTCCGATACGCAGTATTTT.